This T cell receptor (beta chain) stems from a study of T and B cells in COVID-19 patients. The wider study: COVID-19 patients gave peripheral blood either during active infection or after recovery. Critical illness requiring mechanical ventilation or extracorporeal membrane oxygenation affected about 60% of the roughly 20 active-infection patients. Comorbidities linked to unfavorable COVID-19 outcome were present in about 90% of the 20 active-infection patients.

BIOMED2 TRB-A/B primer pools were used in multiplex TRB PCR. Via MiXCR, TCRdb re-called the multiplex PCR reads, giving one row per CDR3 protein. In the table there are under 7,000 distinct CDR3 sequences, around 26% of which are singletons. TRB was amplified from about 260-540 ng of blood genomic DNA. V lost 4 bases and J 4 bases, leaving 15 bases between the germline ends. The length of the CDR3 is 14 residues. Per the germline V gene, CDR1 is SGHRS and CDR2 is YFSETQ. Study-level points and caveats: In COVID-19 patients, T cell receptor beta variable and joining gene use was reportedly strongly skewed.

In the case of this clonotype: Its antigen remains unknown.

The sequencing sample was made of blood. The genes are TRBV5-1 and TRBJ2-7; either TRBD1 or TRBD2 may supply D (7 bases each). The sequence derives from a human donor with active COVID-19. Here the CDR3 DNA reads TGCGCCAGCAGCCCGCCAGGGGGGGCGTACGAGCAGTACTTC. This sequence encodes CASSPPGGAYEQYF.